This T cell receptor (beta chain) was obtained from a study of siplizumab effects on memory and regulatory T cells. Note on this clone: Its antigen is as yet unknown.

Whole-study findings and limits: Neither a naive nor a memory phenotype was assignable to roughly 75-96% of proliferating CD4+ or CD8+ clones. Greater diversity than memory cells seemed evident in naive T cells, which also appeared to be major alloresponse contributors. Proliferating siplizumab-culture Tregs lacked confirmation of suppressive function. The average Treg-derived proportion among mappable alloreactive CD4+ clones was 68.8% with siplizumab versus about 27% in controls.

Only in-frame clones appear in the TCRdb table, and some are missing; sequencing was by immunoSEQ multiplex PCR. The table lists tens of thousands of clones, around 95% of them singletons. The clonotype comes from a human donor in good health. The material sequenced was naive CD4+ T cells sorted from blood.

The CDR3 coding sequence is TGTGCCAGCAGCTTAAGACTCCACACAGATACGCAGTATTTT. Amino acid sequence: CASSLRLHTDTQYF. This chain joins TRBV7-2 and TRBJ2-3; D not certain. Trimming cost V 2 bases and J 2 bases, with 8 bases left between them. Per the germline V gene, CDR1 is SGHTA and CDR2 is FQGNSA. The length of the CDR3 is 14 residues.